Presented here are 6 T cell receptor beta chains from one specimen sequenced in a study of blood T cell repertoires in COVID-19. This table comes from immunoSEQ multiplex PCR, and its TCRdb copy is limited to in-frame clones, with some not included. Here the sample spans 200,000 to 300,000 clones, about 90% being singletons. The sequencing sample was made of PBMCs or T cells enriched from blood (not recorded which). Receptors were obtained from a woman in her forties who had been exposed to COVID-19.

The CDR3 DNA sequence: TGTGCCAGCTCGAGGGGGTGGACTAATGAAAAACTGTTTTTT. Protein sequence: CASSRGWTNEKLFF. The J gene is TRBJ1-4, the V gene TRBV2, with D perhaps TRBD1 (6 bases). V lost 8 bases, J lost 2 bases, and 12 bases lay in between. Germline-derived CDR1 and CDR2 are SNHLY and FYNNEI. The CDR3 runs 14 residues.

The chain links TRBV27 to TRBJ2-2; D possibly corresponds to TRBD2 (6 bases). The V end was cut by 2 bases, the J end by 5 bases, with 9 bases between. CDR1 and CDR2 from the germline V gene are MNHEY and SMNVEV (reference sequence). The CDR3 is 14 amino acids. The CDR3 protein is CASSLSGGTGELFF. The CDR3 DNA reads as TGTGCCAGCAGTTTAAGTGGGGGGACCGGGGAGCTGTTTTTT.

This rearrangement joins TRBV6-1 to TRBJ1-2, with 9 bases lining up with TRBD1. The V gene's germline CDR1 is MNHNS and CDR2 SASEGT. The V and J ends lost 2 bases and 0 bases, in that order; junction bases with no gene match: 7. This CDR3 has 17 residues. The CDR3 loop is CASSEYGGQGSNYGYTF. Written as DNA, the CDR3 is TGTGCCAGCAGTGAATATGGGGGACAGGGATCTAACTATGGCTACACCTTC.

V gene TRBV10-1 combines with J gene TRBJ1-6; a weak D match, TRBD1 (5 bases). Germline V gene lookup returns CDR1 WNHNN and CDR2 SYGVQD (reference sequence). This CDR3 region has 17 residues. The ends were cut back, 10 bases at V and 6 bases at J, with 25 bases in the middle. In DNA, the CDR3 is TGCGCCATTCAGACCCGGACATGGAAAACAACTAATTCACCCCTCCACTTT. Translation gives CAIQTRTWKTTNSPLHF.

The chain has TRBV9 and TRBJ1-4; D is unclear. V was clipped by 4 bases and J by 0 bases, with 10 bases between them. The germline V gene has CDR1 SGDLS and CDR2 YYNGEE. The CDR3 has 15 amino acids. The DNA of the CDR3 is TGTGCCAGCAGCACTGGGCCGTCAACTAATGAAAAACTGTTTTTT. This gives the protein CASSTGPSTNEKLFF.

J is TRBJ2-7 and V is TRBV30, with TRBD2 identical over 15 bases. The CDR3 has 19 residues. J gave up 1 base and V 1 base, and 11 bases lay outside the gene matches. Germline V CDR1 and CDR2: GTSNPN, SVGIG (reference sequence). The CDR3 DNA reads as TGTGCCTGGAGTGGAGTGAGGACTAGCGGGGGGGCCGGGTCCTACGAGCAGTACTTC. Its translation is CAWSGVRTSGGAGSYEQYF.